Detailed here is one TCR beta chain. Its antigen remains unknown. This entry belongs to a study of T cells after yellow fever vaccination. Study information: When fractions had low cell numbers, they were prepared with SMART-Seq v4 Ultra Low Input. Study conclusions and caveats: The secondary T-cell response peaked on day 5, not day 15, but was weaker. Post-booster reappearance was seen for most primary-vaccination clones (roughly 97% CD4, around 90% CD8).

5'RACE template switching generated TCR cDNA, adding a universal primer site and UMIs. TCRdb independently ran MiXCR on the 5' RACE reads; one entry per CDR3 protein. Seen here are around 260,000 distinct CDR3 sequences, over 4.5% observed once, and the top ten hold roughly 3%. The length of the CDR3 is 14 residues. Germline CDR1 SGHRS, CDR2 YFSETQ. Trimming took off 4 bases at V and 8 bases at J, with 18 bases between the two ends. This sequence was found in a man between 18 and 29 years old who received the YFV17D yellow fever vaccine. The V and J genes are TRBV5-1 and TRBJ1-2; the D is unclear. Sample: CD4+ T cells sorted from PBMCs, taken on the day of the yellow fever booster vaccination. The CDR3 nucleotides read TGCGCCAGCAGCCCGACCTTGGCCGGGTACGGCTACACCTTC. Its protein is CASSPTLAGYGYTF. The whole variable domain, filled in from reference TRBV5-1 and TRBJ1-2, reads KAGVTQTPRYLIKTRGQQVTLSCSPISGHRSVSWYQQTPGQGLQFLFEYFSETQRNKGNFPGRFSGRQFSNSRSEMNVSTLELGDSALYLCASSPTLAGYGYTFGSGTRLTVV.